The rows below give T cell receptor beta chains drawn from one sample of a study of graft-versus-host responses after intestinal transplantation. Assay: immunoSEQ multiplex PCR; the TCRdb copy retains only in-frame clones and omits some. Of 43,000 or so clones in the sample, over 85% were seen once. The sequences come from PBMCs, collected approximately 360 days after intestinal transplant. All receptors come from a human patient who received an intestinal transplant, so some T cells may come from the graft donor. CDR3s include the opening cysteine and the closing phenylalanine or tryptophan. D genes are given only for firm matches. Clone size appears in some rows only: once, few, many, or a class for an expanded clone.

size | J | V | D | CDR3 | DNA
. | TRBJ1-2 | TRBV14 | . | CASSQGRRYYGYTF | TGTGCCAGCAGCCAAGGACGAAGATACTATGGCTACACCTTC
. | TRBJ1-2 | TRBV6-5 | . | CASSYDQDGGDYGYTF | TGTGCCAGCAGTTATGACCAAGACGGGGGGGACTATGGCTACACCTTC
. | TRBJ2-5 | TRBV11-2 | . | CASSLGADNQYF | TGTGCCAGCAGCTTGGGGGCAGATAACCAGTACTTC
. | TRBJ1-5 | TRBV12-5 | TRBD1 | CASGGTGGNQPQHF | TGTGCTAGTGGTGGGACAGGGGGCAATCAGCCCCAGCATTTT
once | TRBJ1-5 | TRBV7-9 | . | CASSSNQGLPNQPQHF | TGTGCCAGCAGCTCTAATCAGGGACTCCCAAATCAGCCCCAGCATTTT
. | TRBJ2-3 | TRBV5-1 | TRBD2 | CASSLDGGGADTQYF | TGCGCCAGCAGCTTGGACGGCGGGGGGGCAGATACGCAGTATTTT
. | TRBJ2-1 | TRBV6-5 | TRBD2 | CASRLAGGNEQFF | TGTGCCAGCAGGCTAGCGGGAGGGAATGAGCAGTTCTTC
. | TRBJ1-6 | TRBV19 | . | CASSIVGSNSPLHF | TGTGCCAGTAGTATTGTGGGCAGTAATTCACCCCTCCACTTT
. | TRBJ1-3 | TRBV9 | . | CASSVDGGNTIYF | TGTGCCAGCAGCGTAGACGGAGGAAACACCATATATTTT
. | TRBJ2-1 | TRBV9 | TRBD2 | CASSVESGGYNEQFF | TGTGCCAGCAGCGTAGAGTCGGGGGGGTACAATGAGCAGTTCTTC
. | TRBJ1-4 | TRBV4-2 | . | CASSQEYASLSEKLFF | TGTGCCAGCAGCCAAGAGTACGCGAGCCTTAGTGAAAAACTGTTTTTT
. | TRBJ1-1 | TRBV5-1 | . | CASSLTENTEAFF | TGCGCCAGCAGCTTGACGGAGAACACTGAAGCTTTCTTT
. | TRBJ2-7 | TRBV15 | TRBD1 | CATSKKTGAGEQYF | TGTGCCACCAGCAAAAAGACAGGGGCGGGAGAGCAGTACTTC
. | TRBJ2-1 | TRBV6-1 | . | CASSSTRYNEQFF | TGTGCCAGCAGCTCGACCCGATACAATGAGCAGTTCTTC
. | TRBJ2-1 | TRBV27 | . | CASRKNSLTPMFF | TGTGCCAGCAGGAAAAACTCGCTCACTCCCATGTTCTTC
. | TRBJ2-7 | TRBV7-9 | . | CASSLQSYEQYF | TGTGCCAGCAGCCTACAGAGCTACGAGCAGTACTTC
once | TRBJ1-1 | TRBV7-6 | . | CASSLYGPGGTEAFF | TGTGCCAGCAGCTTATACGGCCCTGGGGGCACTGAAGCTTTCTTT
. | TRBJ2-1 | TRBV7-2 | . | CASSVTGVRVEQFF | TGTGCCAGCAGCGTGACAGGAGTTCGGGTTGAGCAGTTCTTC
once | TRBJ1-1 | TRBV19 | . | CASSWLGMRTEAFF | TGTGCCAGTAGTTGGTTAGGAATGAGGACTGAAGCTTTCTTT
. | TRBJ1-3 | TRBV5-6 | . | CASSPLGDSGNTIYF | TGTGCCAGCAGCCCCCTTGGGGACTCTGGAAACACCATATATTTT
once | TRBJ2-3 | TRBV9 | TRBD2 | CASSVEGGRADTQYF | TGTGCCAGCAGCGTAGAGGGCGGGAGGGCAGATACGCAGTATTTT
. | TRBJ1-5 | TRBV9 | TRBD1 | CASSRQGGSDQPQHF | TGTGCCAGCAGCCGACAGGGGGGCTCAGATCAGCCCCAGCATTTT
. | TRBJ2-1 | TRBV9 | . | CASSGSLADKQFF | TGTGCCAGCAGCGGTAGTTTGGCGGATAAGCAGTTCTTC
. | TRBJ2-3 | TRBV4-2 | TRBD2 | CASSQEGGSPHTQYF | TGTGCCAGCAGCCAAGAGGGGGGGTCTCCTCATACGCAGTATTTT
. | TRBJ2-4 | TRBV5-4 | . | CASSFWGKNIQYF | TGTGCCAGCAGCTTCTGGGGGAAAAACATTCAGTACTTC
. | TRBJ2-5 | TRBV6-5 | . | CASSYTATQETQYF | TGTGCCAGCAGTTATACTGCCACCCAAGAGACCCAGTACTTC
. | TRBJ1-2 | TRBV28 | TRBD1 | CASSVLVTGTGGYTF | TGTGCCAGCAGTGTCCTAGTGACAGGGACGGGAGGCTACACCTTC
. | TRBJ2-3 | TRBV4-1 | TRBD2 | CASSLGLAGRSGADTQYF | TGCGCCAGCAGCCTCGGACTAGCGGGAAGGTCCGGGGCAGATACGCAGTATTTT
. | TRBJ2-1 | TRBV21-1 | . | CASSNEQFF | TGTGCCAGCAGCAATGAGCAGTTCTTC
. | TRBJ2-2 | TRBV5-1 | TRBD2 | CASSVTSGSGTGELFF | TGCGCCAGCAGCGTGACTAGCGGGAGTGGTACCGGGGAGCTGTTTTTT
. | TRBJ2-7 | TRBV30 | . | CAWSAGGGSYEQYF | TGTGCCTGGAGTGCCGGTGGAGGCTCCTACGAGCAGTACTTC
. | TRBJ2-2 | TRBV5-4 | TRBD1 | CASSGDSLAGELFF | TGTGCCAGCAGTGGGGACAGTCTCGCCGGGGAGCTGTTTTTT
. | TRBJ1-3 | TRBV7-2 | TRBD1 | CASSLWQGGTGNTIYF | TGTGCCAGCAGCTTATGGCAGGGGGGAACCGGAAACACCATATATTTT
. | TRBJ1-6 | TRBV6-1 | . | CASSDRPYDSPLHF | TGTGCCAGCAGTGACAGGCCCTATGATTCACCCCTCCACTTT
. | TRBJ2-1 | TRBV9 | TRBD1 | CASSGGQGAISNEQFF | TGTGCCAGCAGCGGAGGACAGGGGGCGATTTCAAATGAGCAGTTCTTC
. | TRBJ1-6 | TRBV5-1 | . | CASRVRAIDSPLHF | TGCGCCAGCAGGGTAAGGGCCATAGATTCACCCCTCCACTTT
. | TRBJ1-1 | TRBV4-1 | TRBD1 | CASSQERTGVTEAFF | TGCGCCAGCAGCCAAGAACGGACAGGGGTCACTGAAGCTTTCTTT
few | TRBJ2-2 | TRBV5-5 | . | CASSFWTANTGELFF | TGTGCCAGCAGCTTTTGGACGGCGAACACCGGGGAGCTGTTTTTT
. | TRBJ2-7 | TRBV6-4 | . | CASSAQAYGEQYF | TGTGCCAGCAGTGCCCAGGCGTACGGGGAGCAGTACTTC
. | TRBJ2-3 | TRBV5-1 | TRBD2 | CASSSILAGVADTQYF | TGCGCCAGCAGCTCTATTCTAGCGGGAGTCGCAGATACGCAGTATTTT
. | TRBJ1-4 | TRBV6-1 | TRBD1 | CASNRQGGEKLFF | TGTGCCAGCAATCGACAGGGCGGTGAAAAACTGTTTTTT
. | TRBJ2-1 | TRBV12-5 | . | CASGLVLGRYNEQFF | TGTGCTAGTGGTTTGGTACTAGGCAGATACAATGAGCAGTTCTTC